These T cell receptor beta chains were read from a single sample in a study of cytomegalovirus exposure and HLA in healthy donors. The table came from immunoSEQ multiplex PCR; TCRdb's copy has only in-frame clones and leaves some out. This table holds about 190,000 clones, approximately 88% found once. The sequenced material came from PBMCs. The receptors shown here come from a woman aged 45 to 65 in good health and CMV-seropositive. Both conserved end residues are part of each CDR3. Fields, in order: V gene, J gene, D gene, clone size, CDR3 DNA, CDR3 protein. D genes are given only for firm matches. Only some rows state a clone size, as once, few, many or a class for expanded clones.

v_call: TRBV30
j_call: TRBJ1-1
d_call: -
clone_size: -
cdr3_nt: TGTGCGCACAAGGGTCCGGGGATGAACACTGAAGCTTTCTTT
cdr3_aa: CAHKGPGMNTEAFF

v_call: TRBV28
j_call: TRBJ2-7
d_call: TRBD1
clone_size: once
cdr3_nt: TGTGCCAGCGGACTCACAGGGGCCCTCTCCTACGAGCAGTACTTC
cdr3_aa: CASGLTGALSYEQYF

v_call: TRBV9
j_call: TRBJ1-1
d_call: TRBD1
clone_size: -
cdr3_nt: TGTGCCAGCAGCGGGGGACAGTTTAACACTGAAGCTTTCTTT
cdr3_aa: CASSGGQFNTEAFF

v_call: TRBV27
j_call: TRBJ1-5
d_call: TRBD1
clone_size: -
cdr3_nt: TGTGCCAGCAGTTACGGGACAGACAATCAGCCCCAGCATTTT
cdr3_aa: CASSYGTDNQPQHF

v_call: TRBV5-1
j_call: TRBJ2-3
d_call: TRBD1
clone_size: -
cdr3_nt: TGCGCCAGCAGCACCCGACAGGGGGGCACAGATACGCAGTATTTT
cdr3_aa: CASSTRQGGTDTQYF

v_call: TRBV7-9
j_call: TRBJ1-1
d_call: -
clone_size: -
cdr3_nt: TGTGCCAGCAGCGTTGGACAGTTGAACACTGAAGCTTTCTTT
cdr3_aa: CASSVGQLNTEAFF

v_call: TRBV9
j_call: TRBJ2-3
d_call: -
clone_size: -
cdr3_nt: TGTGCCAGCAGCGTAGGGGGAGCAACAACTAGCACAGATACGCAGTATTTT
cdr3_aa: CASSVGGATTSTDTQYF

v_call: TRBV18
j_call: TRBJ1-1
d_call: TRBD1
clone_size: few
cdr3_nt: TGTGCCAGCTCACCACCTGGGACAGGTTGGAGTTCGGCTTTCTTT
cdr3_aa: CASSPPGTGWSSAFF

v_call: TRBV9
j_call: TRBJ2-1
d_call: TRBD2
clone_size: -
cdr3_nt: TGTGCCAGCAGCGTGTCAAGCGGGGGGGCGTACAATGAGCAGTTCTTC
cdr3_aa: CASSVSSGGAYNEQFF

v_call: TRBV2
j_call: TRBJ2-1
d_call: TRBD2
clone_size: -
cdr3_nt: TGTGCCAGCAGTTGGACTAGCGGGGACAATGAGCAGTTCTTC
cdr3_aa: CASSWTSGDNEQFF

v_call: TRBV7-2
j_call: TRBJ2-7
d_call: TRBD2
clone_size: -
cdr3_nt: TGTGCCAGCAGGTGGGGGGGGATGGGCCATTTCTACGAGCAGTACTTC
cdr3_aa: CASRWGGMGHFYEQYF

v_call: TRBV5-6
j_call: TRBJ2-3
d_call: -
clone_size: -
cdr3_nt: TGTGCCAGCAGCAATCGGGACTTATACACAGATACGCAGTATTTT
cdr3_aa: CASSNRDLYTDTQYF

v_call: TRBV5-4
j_call: TRBJ2-7
d_call: TRBD1
clone_size: -
cdr3_nt: TGTGCCAGCAGCTTGGCCTCCGGGACAGGGTACAACGAGCAGTACTTC
cdr3_aa: CASSLASGTGYNEQYF